The 32 T cell receptor beta chains presented below share a single source sample, sequenced in a study of T-cell reconstitution after alpha-beta-depleted transplantation in children (dated by TCRdb to the mid-2010s). The library was generated by PCR. TCRdb lists the instrument as Illumina HiSeq 2500. Molecular barcoding was employed in the preparation of TCR libraries, with unique molecular identifiers being used to normalize TCRbeta repertoire quantification. TCRdb redid the processing of the public reads, applying fastp at Q25 and MiXCR, and retained in-frame beta chains. Entries are consolidated by CDR3 protein sequence, retaining the most common genes and DNA. This sample has some 590,000 distinct CDR3 sequences in its table, and about 11% of those were observed once. The ten largest make up 4% of the sample. Sequencing used PBMCs from the stem cell graft donor, obtained from the stem cell graft. These receptors were collected from a human donor who donated a stem cell graft to a child with acute myeloid leukemia.

This clonotype has at least ten counts. This chain uses TRBV5-1 with TRBJ2-1, with D possibly TRBD1 on 5 matching bases. This CDR3 is 17 amino acids long. The V gene's germline CDR1 is SGHRS and CDR2 YFSETQ. V was cut by 0 bases and J by 0 bases, with 13 bases left in between. CDR3 nucleotide sequence: TGCGCCAGCAGCTTGGCCTCAGGGTCGTACTCCTACAATGAGCAGTTCTTC. Translated, it gives CASSLASGSYSYNEQFF.

This clonotype has a count of ten or more. The gene calls are TRBV18 and TRBJ2-7, with unresolved D. The length of the CDR3 is 14 residues. The V end was cut by 3 bases, the J end by 5 bases, with 14 bases between. CDR1 KGHSH and CDR2 LQKENI come from the germline V gene. CDR3 loop: CASSPPLTVNEQYF. CDR3 in DNA: TGTGCCAGCTCACCGCCTCTGACCGTGAACGAGCAGTACTTC.

The chain is built from TRBV18 and TRBJ2-3; D gene unclear. Germline loops: CDR1 KGHSH, CDR2 LQKENI. The length of the CDR3 is 14 residues. V was trimmed by 3 bases and J by 0 bases, leaving 7 bases between them. CDR3 protein: CASSPISSTDTQYF. The DNA of the CDR3 is TGTGCCAGCTCACCGATATCTAGCACAGATACGCAGTATTTT. The full variable domain, in which reference TRBV18 and TRBJ2-3 provide the parts outside the CDR3, is NAGVMQNPRHLVRRRGQEARLRCSPMKGHSHVYWYRQLPEEGLKFMVYLQKENIIDESGMPKERFSAEFPKEGPSILRIQQVVRGDSAAYFCASSPISSTDTQYFGPGTRLTVL.

For this clonotype: This clone may be a read error of a much larger clone one base away. The chain employs TRBV7-2 and TRBJ2-3; either TRBD1 or TRBD2 may supply D (6 bases each). CDR3 length: 15 amino acids. The germline CDR1 and CDR2 sequences are SGHTA and FQGNSA. V was clipped by 3 bases and J by 1 base, with 11 bases between them. In nucleotides, the CDR3 is TGTGCCAGCAGCTTTTCGGGGGCCGGCACAGATACGCAGTATTTT. As protein: CASSFSGAGTDTQYF. The entire variable domain, with the rest obtained from reference TRBV7-2 and TRBJ2-3, is as follows: GAGVSQSPSNKVTEKGKDVELRCDPISGHTALYWYRQSLGQGLEFLIYFQGNSAPDKSGLPSDRFSAERTGGSVSTLTIQRTQQEDSAVYLCASSFSGAGTDTQYFGPGTRLTVL.

The chain joins TRBV27 to TRBJ2-7; D is uncertain. The CDR3 consists of 14 residues. Per germline, CDR1 MNHEY and CDR2 SMNVEV (reference sequence). V shed 1 base and J shed 0 bases, with 7 bases lying between them. CDR3 loop: CASSLYRYSYEQYF. Here the CDR3 DNA reads TGTGCCAGCAGTTTATACAGATACTCCTACGAGCAGTACTTC.

The sample holds a few counts of this clonotype. J is TRBJ1-1 and V is TRBV5-1; TRBD1 matches at 7 bases. The J segment lost 1 base and the V segment lost 3 bases, leaving 9 bases of the junction unmatched. Germline loops: CDR1 SGHRS, CDR2 YFSETQ. There are 16 residues in the CDR3. The CDR3 region is CASSSDLGQTNTEAFF. The CDR3 DNA is TGCGCCAGCAGCTCGGACTTGGGACAGACGAACACTGAAGCTTTCTTT.

This clonotype was seen a handful of times. The V gene is TRBV24-1, the J gene TRBJ1-2; D is undetermined. This CDR3 contains 12 residues. Trimming took off 6 bases at V and 1 base at J, with 5 bases between the two ends. From germline, CDR1 is KGHDR and CDR2 SFDVKD. For the CDR3, the DNA is TGTGCCACCAGTCAAGTTAACTATGGCTACACCTTC. It specifies CATSQVNYGYTF.

Ten or more counts support this clonotype. The V gene is TRBV10-3, the J gene TRBJ2-7, with 9 nucleotides matching TRBD1. Germline CDR1 ENHRY, CDR2 SYGVKD. The CDR3 totals 12 residues. V shed 11 bases, J shed 3 bases, and the junction held 5 bases outside the gene matches. The CDR3 nucleotides are TGTGCCTCCCGGGACAGGGTCTACGAGCAGTACTTC. Translating gives CASRDRVYEQYF.

This clonotype was seen ten or more times. The gene calls are TRBV3-1 and TRBJ1-2; D is possibly TRBD1 (5 bases). Looked up from germline, CDR1 is LGHDT and CDR2 is YNNKEL (reference sequence). The CDR3 length is 11 residues. The V end lost 6 bases, the J end lost 8 bases, and 10 bases lay between the germline ends. The CDR3 is CASRLKGGYTF. As DNA, the CDR3 is TGTGCCAGCAGATTGAAGGGGGGCTACACCTTC.

The sample holds a few counts of this clonotype. V gene TRBV29-1 combines with J gene TRBJ2-2; D gene uncertain. Germline V gene data show CDR1 as SQVTM and CDR2 as ANQGSEA. Trimming removed 6 bases at V and 7 bases at J, with 12 bases between. This CDR3 has 12 amino acids. The CDR3 coding sequence is TGCAGCGTCCTAGGCCTAAACGGGGAGCTGTTTTTT. Its translation is CSVLGLNGELFF.

The gene calls are TRBV27 and TRBJ2-2, with a weak D call TRBD1 (5 bases). V dropped 7 bases and J dropped 0 bases, with 12 bases sitting between them. Germline values: CDR1 MNHEY, CDR2 SMNVEV (reference sequence). The CDR3 covers 15 residues. The CDR3 DNA reads as TGTGCCAGCACCCGGACATTCGCGAACACCGGGGAGCTGTTTTTT. It specifies CASTRTFANTGELFF.

This clonotype was seen a few times. The chain joins TRBV7-8 to TRBJ1-5; D is possibly TRBD1 (5 bases). V lost 8 bases, J lost 0 bases, and 14 bases lay in between. Per the germline V gene, CDR1 is SGHVS and CDR2 is FQNEAQ. This CDR3 is built from 15 residues. The CDR3 is CASESGGFSNQPQHF. CDR3 nucleotides: TGTGCCAGCGAATCGGGGGGGTTTAGCAATCAGCCCCAGCATTTT.

In this sample, this clonotype turned up many times. The chain has TRBV15 and TRBJ1-2; TRBD1 matches at 7 bases. The CDR3 is made up of 15 amino acids. Germline loops: CDR1 LNHNV, CDR2 YYDKDF (reference sequence). V lost 0 bases to trimming and J lost 2 bases; unmatched junction nucleotides: 3. CDR3 nucleotides: TGTGCCACCAGCAGAGAGGGAGGGGGCAACTATGGCTACACCTTC. It is translated as CATSREGGGNYGYTF. Together with reference TRBV15 and TRBJ1-2, the CDR3 gives the full variable domain: DAMVIQNPRYQVTQFGKPVTLSCSQTLNHNVMYWYQQKSSQAPKLLFHYYDKDFNNEADTPDNFQSRRPNTSFCFLDIRSPGLGDTAMYLCATSREGGGNYGYTFGSGTRLTVV.

The V gene is TRBV30, the J gene TRBJ2-1; 11 bases are a match to TRBD2. CDR1 GTSNPN and CDR2 SVGIG come from the germline V gene (reference sequence). V shed 7 bases and J 7 bases; nucleotides not matched to a gene: 12. CDR3 length equals 15 residues. CDR3 residues: CASLRGLAGGNEQFF. The CDR3 nucleotides are TGTGCCTCCCTAAGAGGTCTAGCGGGAGGTAATGAGCAGTTCTTC.

The chain combines TRBV20-1 with TRBJ2-1; D is perhaps TRBD2 (7 bases). V lost 3 bases and J lost 8, with 17 bases in between. The length of the CDR3 is 14 residues. Germline V CDR1 and CDR2: DFQATT, SNEGSKA (reference sequence). The CDR3 DNA follows: TGCAGTGCTAGGGACCGGCGGGGGCGGGATGAGCAGTTCTTC. It translates to CSARDRRGRDEQFF.

Many counts were recorded for this clonotype. The chain has TRBV7-9 and TRBJ2-7; 11 bases map to TRBD2. Germline V gives CDR1 SEHNR, CDR2 FQNEAQ (reference sequence). V shed 5 bases and J 0 bases; nucleotides not matched to a gene: 9. The CDR3 length is 17 residues. In DNA form, the CDR3 reads TGTGCCAGCAGCCACGGGACTAGCGGATTTAGCTCCTACGAGCAGTACTTC. It yields the protein CASSHGTSGFSSYEQYF.

This clonotype was picked up many times. V usage is TRBV18 and J usage is TRBJ1-1, with a weak D call TRBD1 (6 bases). The CDR3 length is 16 residues. V lost 0 bases and J lost 1, with 12 bases in between. The germline gives CDR1 KGHSH, CDR2 LQKENI. The DNA of the CDR3 is TGTGCCAGCTCACCACCGGTGGGGGCTAGGAACACTGAAGCTTTCTTT. It specifies CASSPPVGARNTEAFF.

This clonotype was detected ten times or more. V gene TRBV5-1 combines with J gene TRBJ2-3; TRBD2 agrees at 10 bases. Germline CDR1 is SGHRS and CDR2 is YFSETQ. This CDR3 has 15 residues. V lost 3 bases to trimming and J lost 5 bases; unmatched junction nucleotides: 6. Written as DNA, the CDR3 is TGCGCCAGCAGCTGGCAGGCTAGCGGGAGAGATACGCAGTATTTT. Encoded protein: CASSWQASGRDTQYF.

The V call is TRBV27, the J call TRBJ2-5, with a possible D match to TRBD1 (5 bases). V lost 1 base and J 3 bases, leaving 18 bases between the germline ends. The germline gives CDR1 MNHEY, CDR2 SMNVEV (reference sequence). The CDR3 has 17 amino acids. DNA of the CDR3: TGTGCCAGCAGTTTATTGGGTGCGGCAGGGCAAGAAGAGACCCAGTACTTC. As protein: CASSLLGAAGQEETQYF.

There are a few counts of this clonotype. This sequence joins TRBV13 and TRBJ1-1, with 8 bases matching TRBD1. V lost 5 bases and J lost 1; bases outside the gene matches: 6. Germline V gene lookup returns CDR1 PRHDT and CDR2 FYEKMQ (reference sequence). This CDR3 is built from 15 residues. The CDR3, as DNA: TGTGCCAGCAGCCCCAGAGGACAGGGGAACACTGAAGCTTTCTTT. It encodes CASSPRGQGNTEAFF.

V is TRBV7-2 and J is TRBJ2-3; D might be TRBD2 (6 bases). There are 15 residues in the CDR3. V was trimmed by 1 base and J by 3 bases, leaving 11 bases between them. Germline loops: CDR1 SGHTA, CDR2 FQGNSA. The CDR3 region has the DNA TGTGCCAGCAGCTTAGTCGTGACTAGTACAGATACGCAGTATTTT. Translated: CASSLVVTSTDTQYF.

The chain links TRBV6-5 to TRBJ2-1, with TRBD2 identical over 7 bases. Germline-derived CDR1 and CDR2 are MNHEY and SVGAGI. The CDR3 has 17 amino acids. After removal of 0 bases from V and 3 bases from J, the junction contained 8 bases not matched to a gene. The CDR3 DNA reads as TGTGCCAGCAGTTACTCGGGCGGGAGAGGTGGCTACAATGAGCAGTTCTTC. Amino acids: CASSYSGGRGGYNEQFF.

Many counts were recorded for this clonotype. V and J are TRBV10-3 and TRBJ2-1; 10 nucleotides match TRBD2. Germline V gene data show CDR1 as ENHRY and CDR2 as SYGVKD. CDR3 length: 15 amino acids. With V trimmed by 0 bases and J by 6 bases, 2 bases remained unmatched. The CDR3 reads CAISESSGRANEQFF. The CDR3 DNA reads TGTGCCATCAGTGAGTCGAGCGGGAGGGCCAATGAGCAGTTCTTC.

The chain has TRBV7-2 and TRBJ2-5; maybe TRBD1 (5 bases). V gave up 5 bases and J gave up 7 bases, with 17 bases separating them. This CDR3 spans 14 amino acids. The germline V gene has CDR1 SGHTA and CDR2 FQGNSA. This CDR3 reads CASSPPLPQGTQYF. CDR3 coding DNA: TGTGCCAGCAGCCCCCCTTTACCCCAGGGGACCCAGTACTTC.

This clonotype was seen only a few times. The J gene is TRBJ2-2, the V gene TRBV3-1, with 9 nucleotides matching TRBD1. The CDR3 is made up of 15 amino acids. The germline CDR1 and CDR2 sequences are LGHDT and YNNKEL (reference sequence). J was trimmed by 3 bases and V by 4 bases; bases with no gene match: 3. In nucleotides, the CDR3 is TGTGCCAGCAGCCCCCGGACAGGGGACACCGGGGAGCTGTTTTTT. It is translated as CASSPRTGDTGELFF.

This clonotype was detected a few times. The rearrangement uses TRBV20-1 and TRBJ1-1, with a tentative D call TRBD1 (6 bases). The CDR3 consists of 12 residues. Germline CDR1 reads DFQATT; CDR2 reads SNEGSKA (reference sequence). For the CDR3, the DNA is TGCAGGCTCGCAGGGGACGCGCCTGAAGCTTTCTTT. This encodes CRLAGDAPEAFF.

Many counts were recorded for this clonotype. The rearrangement links TRBV12-3 or TRBV12-4 to TRBJ2-1, with D maybe TRBD2 (6 bases). Trimming stripped 6 bases from V and 9 bases from J, with 21 bases between. The CDR3 contains 15 residues. As DNA, the CDR3 is TGTGCCAGCAGCCTGGTGGAGGGAGGTAAATCTGAGCAGTTCTTC. This encodes CASSLVEGGKSEQFF.

The rearrangement joins TRBV12-3 or TRBV12-4 to TRBJ2-1; 13 nucleotides agree with TRBD2. There are 16 residues in the CDR3. The V segment lost 7 bases and the J segment 6 bases; nucleotides outside the gene matches: 9. CDR3 nucleotide sequence: TGTGCCAGCACGCTCCCGGGGACTAGCGGGATCAATGAGCAGTTCTTC. The encoded protein is CASTLPGTSGINEQFF.

This clonotype was seen at least ten times. The rearrangement joins TRBV20-1 to TRBJ2-7, with 8 bases identical to TRBD1. J was trimmed by 6 bases and V by 5 bases; bases with no gene match: 12. This CDR3 is 14 amino acids long. Germline V gene lookup returns CDR1 DFQATT and CDR2 SNEGSKA (reference sequence). In DNA, the CDR3 is TGCAGTGCTTCCTCGACCCCCCAGGGGGCCGAGCAGTACTTC. Residues: CSASSTPQGAEQYF.

This clonotype was observed many times. The V call is TRBV20-1, the J call TRBJ2-1, with TRBD1 matching 11 bases. Germline V gives CDR1 DFQATT, CDR2 SNEGSKA (reference sequence). This CDR3 comprises 16 residues. The V segment lost 0 bases and the J segment 6 bases; nucleotides outside the gene matches: 7. The CDR3 reads CSARDARGTGGNEQFF. CDR3 nucleotide sequence: TGCAGTGCTAGAGATGCCCGAGGGACAGGGGGCAATGAGCAGTTCTTC.

This clonotype was observed at least ten times. The junction departs from the called germline gene at one end, perhaps through a read error. The chain couples TRBV5-1 to TRBJ2-3; possibly TRBD1 for D (6 bases). The CDR3 loop spans 14 amino acids. Germline-derived CDR1 and CDR2 are SGHRS and YFSETQ. The CDR3 loop reads CASSSQGGTDTQYF. The CDR3 DNA reads as TGTGCCAGCAGTTCACAGGGAGGCACAGATACGCAGTATTTT.

In this sample, this clonotype turned up many times. The chain is built from TRBV10-3 and TRBJ2-7; tentatively, D is TRBD1 or TRBD2 (5 bases each). The CDR3 covers 12 residues. The germline CDR1 and CDR2 sequences are ENHRY and SYGVKD. V was pared by 4 bases and J by 4 bases, with 8 bases between. The CDR3 sequence is CAISGDPYEQYF. CDR3 DNA: TGTGCCATCAGTGGGGACCCTTACGAGCAGTACTTC.